Following are 20 T cell receptor beta chains from one sample sequenced in a study of monozygotic twins with inflammatory bowel disease. No DNA is given; TCRdb re-called the 5' RACE reads and lists each CDR3 protein once. The table for this sample gives around 450,000 distinct CDR3 sequences. Sequencing input: blood. The receptors stem from a human donor with ulcerative colitis or Crohn's disease, or a healthy co-twin of an affected twin (not recorded which).

The chain employs TRBV27 and TRBJ1-2. The CDR3 sequence is 16 residues long. In germline, CDR1 is MNHEY, CDR2 SMNVEV (reference sequence). The CDR3 protein is CASSLTQYAANYGYTF.

The chain couples TRBV29-1 to TRBJ2-5; TCRdb names TRBD2, which stays unverified in the absence of DNA. The CDR3 is 12 residues long. CDR1 is SQVTM, CDR2 ANQGSEA, per germline. Here the CDR3 reads CSLRGGSETQYF.

The V and J genes are TRBV5-1 and TRBJ1-1. Germline values: CDR1 SGHRS, CDR2 YFSETQ. This CDR3 region has 14 residues. CDR3 amino acids: CASSTLDGNTEAFF.

This chain uses TRBV27 with TRBJ2-7; no DNA is available, so the TRBD1 call from TCRdb remains unchecked. The CDR3 extends over 16 amino acids. Germline V gene sequence: CDR1 MNHEY, CDR2 SMNVEV (reference sequence). The CDR3 spells CASSFKPGRPSYEQYF.

The rearrangement joins TRBV20-1 to TRBJ1-5; there is no DNA to check the TCRdb D call of TRBD1. The CDR3 has 14 amino acids. In germline, CDR1 is DFQATT, CDR2 SNEGSKA (reference sequence). The CDR3 spells CSAVVRGSNQPQHF.

The J gene is TRBJ1-2, the V gene TRBV5-4. The CDR3 spans 19 residues. Looked up from germline, CDR1 is SGHNT and CDR2 is YYREEE (reference sequence). The chain's CDR3 is CASSLAVLLGIPSNYGYTF.

The rearrangement joins TRBV29-1 to TRBJ2-3; the TRBD2 assignment by TCRdb is unverifiable without DNA. This CDR3 is built from 15 residues. Germline V gene lookup returns CDR1 SQVTM and CDR2 ANQGSEA. Here the CDR3 reads CSVEDGTSGTDTQYF.

J is TRBJ2-1 and V is TRBV7-9; TCRdb indicates TRBD2, and absent DNA this call remains unverified. The CDR3 totals 14 residues. Germline V gene lookup returns CDR1 SEHNR and CDR2 FQNEAQ (reference sequence). The CDR3 region is CASSDTLPAYQQFF. The entire variable domain, with the rest obtained from reference TRBV7-9 and TRBJ2-1, is as follows: DTGVSQNPRHKITKRGQNVTFRCDPISEHNRLYWYRQTLGQGPEFLTYFQNEAQLEKSRLLSDRFSAERPKGSFSTLEIQRTEQGDSAMYLCASSDTLPAYQQFFGPGTRLTVL.

The chain couples TRBV10-3 to TRBJ2-2; the TRBD2 assignment by TCRdb is unverifiable without DNA. This CDR3 spans 16 amino acids. Per germline, CDR1 ENHRY and CDR2 SYGVKD. Here the CDR3 reads CATEPGLADFTGELFF.

The V call is TRBV12-3 or TRBV12-4, the J call TRBJ2-5; TCRdb gives TRBD1 as the D gene, but with no DNA this cannot be confirmed. The CDR3 spans 13 residues. The CDR3 loop reads CASNTGLEETQYF.

The rearrangement joins TRBV28 to TRBJ2-2. Germline V lookup: CDR1 MDHEN, CDR2 SYDVKM. The CDR3 loop spans 12 amino acids. The CDR3 sequence is CASRIPTGELFF.

This sequence joins TRBV4-2 and TRBJ2-5; TCRdb's D gene call, TRBD1, goes unchecked for lack of DNA. Germline CDR1 is LGHNA and CDR2 is YNFKEQ. The CDR3 covers 14 residues. The chain's CDR3 is CASSQTGGGETQYF.

The J gene is TRBJ2-1, the V gene TRBV20-1; as DNA is missing, the TRBD2 call by TCRdb cannot be tested. CDR1 and CDR2 from the germline V gene are DFQATT and SNEGSKA (reference sequence). The CDR3 has 19 residues. The CDR3 is CSARAPVSGGRFSYNEQFF.

The chain is built from TRBV9 and TRBJ1-1; TCRdb's D call, TRBD1, is unchecked because there is no DNA. This CDR3 spans 13 amino acids. Germline V gene lookup returns CDR1 SGDLS and CDR2 YYNGEE. CDR3 sequence reads: CASSALMATEAFF.

The J gene is TRBJ1-2, the V gene TRBV29-1. CDR1 and CDR2 (germline): SQVTM, ANQGSEA. The CDR3 is made up of 13 amino acids. The CDR3 reads CSVVPTQNYGYTF.

The chain is built from TRBV6-6 and TRBJ2-3; TCRdb's D call of TRBD2 is untestable without DNA. Germline assignment: CDR1 MNHNY and CDR2 SVGAGI (reference sequence). The CDR3 runs 12 residues. The CDR3 here is CASTFGTITQYF.

The chain employs TRBV20-1 and TRBJ1-2; TCRdb's D call of TRBD1 is untestable without DNA. This CDR3 region has 14 residues. Germline assignment: CDR1 DFQATT and CDR2 SNEGSKA (reference sequence). CDR3 sequence reads: CSASSQGENYGYTF.

V usage is TRBV7-8 and J usage is TRBJ2-5; the D call of TRBD2 rests on TCRdb alone, since no DNA is present to check it. Germline CDR1 is SGHVS and CDR2 is FQNEAQ. The CDR3 consists of 12 residues. The CDR3 region is CASSPALAAQYF. The entire variable domain, with the rest obtained from reference TRBV7-8 and TRBJ2-5, is as follows: GAGVSQSPRYKVAKRGQDVALRCDPISGHVSLFWYQQALGQGPEFLTYFQNEAQLDKSGLPSDRFFAERPEGSVSTLKIQRTQQEDSAVYLCASSPALAAQYFGPGTRLLVL.

The CDR3 sequence: CAISDFDRSEAFF. This chain connects TRBV10-3 to TRBJ1-1. Germline V gene lookup returns CDR1 ENHRY and CDR2 SYGVKD. The CDR3 runs 13 residues.

The CDR3 loop is CASSSFHTDTQYF. This chain links TRBV7-2 with TRBJ2-3. CDR1 SGHTA and CDR2 FQGNSA come from the germline V gene. This CDR3 has 13 amino acids.